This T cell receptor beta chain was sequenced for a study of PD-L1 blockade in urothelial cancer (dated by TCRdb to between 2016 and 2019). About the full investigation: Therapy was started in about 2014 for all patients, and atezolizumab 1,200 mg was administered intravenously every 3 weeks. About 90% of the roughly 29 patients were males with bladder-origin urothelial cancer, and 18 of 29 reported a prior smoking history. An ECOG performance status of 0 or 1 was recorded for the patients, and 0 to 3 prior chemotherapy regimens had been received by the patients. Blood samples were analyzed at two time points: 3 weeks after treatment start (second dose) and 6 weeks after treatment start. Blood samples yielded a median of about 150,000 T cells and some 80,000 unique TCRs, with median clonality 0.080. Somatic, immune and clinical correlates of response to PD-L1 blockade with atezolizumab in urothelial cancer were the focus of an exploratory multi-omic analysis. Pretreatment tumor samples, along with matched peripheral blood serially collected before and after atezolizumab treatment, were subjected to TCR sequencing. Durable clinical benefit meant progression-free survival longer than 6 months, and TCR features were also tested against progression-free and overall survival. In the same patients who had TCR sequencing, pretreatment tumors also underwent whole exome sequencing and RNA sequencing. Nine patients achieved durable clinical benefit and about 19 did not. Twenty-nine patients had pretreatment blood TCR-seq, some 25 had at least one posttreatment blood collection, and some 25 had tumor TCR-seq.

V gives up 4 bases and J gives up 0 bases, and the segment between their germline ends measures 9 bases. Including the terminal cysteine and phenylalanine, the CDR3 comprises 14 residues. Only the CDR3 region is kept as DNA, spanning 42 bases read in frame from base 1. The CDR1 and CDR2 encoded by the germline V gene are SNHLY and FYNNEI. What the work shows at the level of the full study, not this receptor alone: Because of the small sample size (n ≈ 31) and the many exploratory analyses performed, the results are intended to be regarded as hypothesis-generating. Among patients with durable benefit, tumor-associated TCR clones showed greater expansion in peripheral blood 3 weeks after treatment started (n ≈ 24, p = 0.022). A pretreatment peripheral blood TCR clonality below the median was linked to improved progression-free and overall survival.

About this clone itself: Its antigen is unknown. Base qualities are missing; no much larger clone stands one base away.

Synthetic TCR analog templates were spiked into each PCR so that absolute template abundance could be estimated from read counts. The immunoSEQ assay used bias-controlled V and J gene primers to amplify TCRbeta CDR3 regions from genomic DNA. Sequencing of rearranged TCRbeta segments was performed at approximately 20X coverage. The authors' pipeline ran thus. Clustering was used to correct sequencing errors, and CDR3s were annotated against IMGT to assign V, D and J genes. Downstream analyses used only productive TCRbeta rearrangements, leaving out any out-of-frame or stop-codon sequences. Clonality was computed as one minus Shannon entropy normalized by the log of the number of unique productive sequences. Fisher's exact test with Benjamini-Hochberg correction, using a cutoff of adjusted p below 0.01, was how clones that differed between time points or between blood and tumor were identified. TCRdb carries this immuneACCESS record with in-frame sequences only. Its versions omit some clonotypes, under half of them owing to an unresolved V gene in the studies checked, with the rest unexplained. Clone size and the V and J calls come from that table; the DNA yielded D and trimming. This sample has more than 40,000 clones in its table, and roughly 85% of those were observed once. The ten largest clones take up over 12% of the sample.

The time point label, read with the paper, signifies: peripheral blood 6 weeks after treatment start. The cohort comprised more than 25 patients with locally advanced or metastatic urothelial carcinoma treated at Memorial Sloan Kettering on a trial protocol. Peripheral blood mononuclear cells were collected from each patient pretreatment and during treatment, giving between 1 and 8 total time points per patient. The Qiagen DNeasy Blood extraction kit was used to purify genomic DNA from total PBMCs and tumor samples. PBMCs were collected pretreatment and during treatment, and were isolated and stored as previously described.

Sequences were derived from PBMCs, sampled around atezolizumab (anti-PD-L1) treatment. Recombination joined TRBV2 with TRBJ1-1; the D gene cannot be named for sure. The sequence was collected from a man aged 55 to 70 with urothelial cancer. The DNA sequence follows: TGTGCCAGCAGTGTAGAGAACCTGAACACTGAAGCTTTCTTT. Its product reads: CASSVENLNTEAFF.